This entry lists 28 T cell receptor beta chains sequenced from one sample in a study of cytomegalovirus exposure and HLA in healthy donors. The PCR used 60 Vbeta and 13 Jbeta primers. This table comes from immunoSEQ multiplex PCR, and its TCRdb copy is limited to in-frame clones, with some not included. The table includes over 150,000 clones, 75% to 90% detected once. Sequencing was carried out using PBMCs. The receptors originated from a man in his fifties in good health and CMV-seronegative.

The V gene is TRBV4-2, the J gene TRBJ2-6; 8 bases fit TRBD1. This CDR3 has 18 residues. Per the germline V gene, CDR1 is LGHNA and CDR2 is YNFKEQ. With 1 base clipped from V and 0 bases from J, the junction kept 5 bases outside the gene matches. This chain's CDR3 is CASSQAGQADSGANVLTF. In DNA, the CDR3 is TGTGCCAGCAGCCAAGCGGGACAGGCGGACTCTGGGGCCAACGTCCTGACTTTC.

This chain uses TRBV28 with TRBJ1-2; D is perhaps TRBD1 (5 bases). With 6 bases removed from V and 0 bases from J, the gap between germline ends came to 14 bases. This CDR3 is built from 15 residues. Germline V gene sequence: CDR1 MDHEN, CDR2 SYDVKM. For the CDR3, the DNA is TGTGCCAGCAGAGACTCCCAGGGCGCTAACTATGGCTACACCTTC. Translation gives CASRDSQGANYGYTF.

This sequence joins TRBV15 and TRBJ2-7; 12 positions match TRBD1. V shed 6 bases and J 1 base; nucleotides not matched to a gene: 7. The CDR3 loop spans 16 amino acids. Germline-derived CDR1 and CDR2 are LNHNV and YYDKDF (reference sequence). In nucleotides, the CDR3 is TGTGCCACCAGGGTATCGGGACAGGGGGCTTCCTACGAGCAGTACTTC. Its protein product is CATRVSGQGASYEQYF.

The chain joins TRBV6-6 to TRBJ1-6, with 7 bases that match TRBD1. The CDR3 is 15 residues long. The trim removed 4 bases at V and 10 bases at J, leaving 10 bases unmatched. Germline CDR1 reads MNHNY; CDR2 reads SVGAGI (reference sequence). The DNA of the CDR3 is TGTGCCAGCAGTTCCAGGGGGGCAAGCAGCTCACCCCTCCACTTT. Its translation is CASSSRGASSSPLHF.

This clone was observed a handful of times. CDR3 amino acids: CASSPTRIADTQYF. In DNA form, the CDR3 reads TGTGCCAGCAGTCCGACTAGAATCGCGGATACGCAGTATTTT. J is TRBJ2-3 and V is TRBV27, with a tentative D call TRBD2 (6 bases). The V gene's germline CDR1 is MNHEY and CDR2 SMNVEV (reference sequence). The CDR3 length is 14 residues. V shed 5 bases and J shed 6 bases, with 15 bases lying between them.

The chain combines TRBV7-9 with TRBJ2-1; 9 bases are a match to TRBD1. Germline V lookup: CDR1 SEHNR, CDR2 FQNEAQ (reference sequence). This CDR3 has 15 amino acids. Trimming at V came to 5 bases and at J to 5 bases, leaving 7 bases not matched to a gene. The CDR3 here is CASSPHGTGHNEQFF. CDR3 sequence (DNA): TGTGCCAGCAGCCCCCACGGGACAGGGCACAATGAGCAGTTCTTC. Full variable domain (outside the CDR3, taken from reference TRBV7-9 and TRBJ2-1): DTGVSQNPRHKITKRGQNVTFRCDPISEHNRLYWYRQTLGQGPEFLTYFQNEAQLEKSRLLSDRFSAERPKGSFSTLEIQRTEQGDSAMYLCASSPHGTGHNEQFFGPGTRLTVL.

This rearrangement joins TRBV6-5 to TRBJ2-7, with 10 bases that match TRBD2. J lost 9 bases, V lost 0 bases, and 8 bases had no gene match. The CDR3 loop spans 15 amino acids. Germline V lookup: CDR1 MNHEY, CDR2 SVGAGI. The CDR3 sequence is CASSYSASGRAPQYF. CDR3 in DNA: TGTGCCAGCAGTTACTCCGCCAGCGGGAGGGCCCCGCAGTACTTC.

This sequence joins TRBV5-1 and TRBJ1-1, with TRBD1 identical over 8 bases. This CDR3 contains 17 residues. Germline loops: CDR1 SGHRS, CDR2 YFSETQ. J gave up 0 bases and V 3 bases, and 10 bases lay outside the gene matches. CDR3 DNA: TGCGCCAGCAGCTCACTCGACAGGGGTCACATGAACACTGAAGCTTTCTTT. Translated, it gives CASSSLDRGHMNTEAFF.

The rearrangement joins TRBV27 to TRBJ1-1; D is perhaps TRBD1 (5 bases). CDR1 and CDR2 from the germline V gene are MNHEY and SMNVEV (reference sequence). The CDR3 contains 13 residues. V was cut by 4 bases and J by 1 base, with 7 bases left in between. Here the CDR3 reads CASSSDRNTEAFF. In DNA form, the CDR3 reads TGTGCCAGCAGTTCCGACAGGAACACTGAAGCTTTCTTT.

The V call is TRBV19, the J call TRBJ1-2; D might be TRBD1 (5 bases). CDR1 and CDR2 from the germline V gene are LNHDA and SQIVND (reference sequence). The germline V and J ends were trimmed by 6 bases and 0 bases, with 14 bases remaining between them. The CDR3 is 15 amino acids. CDR3 sequence: CASRIWGRSNYGYTF. Written as DNA, the CDR3 is TGTGCCAGTAGAATCTGGGGCAGATCTAACTATGGCTACACCTTC.

The rearrangement links TRBV6-5 to TRBJ1-5; D remains unclear. This CDR3 spans 14 amino acids. CDR1 is MNHEY and CDR2 is SVGAGI in the germline V gene. V lost 5 bases, J lost 5 bases, and 13 bases lay in between. The CDR3 DNA reads TGTGCCAGCAGTGAACGTAATCGGGATCAGCCCCAGCATTTT. It yields the protein CASSERNRDQPQHF.

This clone was counted once. This chain joins TRBV7-3 and TRBJ2-4; D may be TRBD1 (5 bases). The CDR3 has 15 amino acids. The V end was cut by 1 base, the J end by 7 bases, with 14 bases between. CDR1 SGHTA and CDR2 FQGTGA come from the germline V gene. Here the CDR3 reads CASSLKFGHGNIQYF. DNA of the CDR3: TGTGCCAGCAGCTTAAAGTTTGGACACGGGAACATTCAGTACTTC.

This chain connects TRBV19 to TRBJ2-2, with D perhaps matching TRBD1 (6 bases). CDR3 length equals 15 residues. Germline V CDR1 and CDR2: LNHDA, SQIVND (reference sequence). V was clipped by 6 bases and J by 4 bases, with 15 bases between them. CDR3 protein: CASRQQGAGTGELFF. CDR3 DNA sequence: TGTGCCAGTAGGCAACAGGGCGCAGGCACCGGGGAGCTGTTTTTT.

This chain links TRBV19 with TRBJ2-1; 7 nucleotides match TRBD2. The CDR3 length is 14 residues. The germline CDR1 and CDR2 sequences are LNHDA and SQIVND (reference sequence). V lost 3 bases to trimming and J lost 6 bases; unmatched junction nucleotides: 5. As DNA, the CDR3 is TGTGCCAGTAGTATCTGGGGGGGAGTCAATGAGCAGTTCTTC. As protein: CASSIWGGVNEQFF.

The chain combines TRBV18 with TRBJ2-7; 14 bases map to TRBD2. Germline assignment: CDR1 KGHSH and CDR2 LQKENI. The V segment lost 6 bases and the J segment 2 bases; nucleotides outside the gene matches: 6. The CDR3 sequence is 16 residues long. CDR3 coding DNA: TGTGCCAGCTCCCCCGGACTAGCGGGAGGAACCTACGAGCAGTACTTC. It is translated as CASSPGLAGGTYEQYF.

The chain couples TRBV11-3 to TRBJ2-2, with TRBD1 matching 7 bases. The ends lost 5 bases at V and 7 bases at J; junction bases unmatched: 4. The CDR3 covers 13 residues. Germline V gene data show CDR1 as SGHNT and CDR2 as YENEEA. The CDR3: CASSEGQRGELFF. CDR3 DNA sequence: TGTGCCAGCAGCGAGGGACAGCGCGGGGAGCTGTTTTTT.

This chain connects TRBV5-1 to TRBJ1-2, with D unclear. The CDR3 runs to 16 residues. Germline CDR1 reads SGHRS; CDR2 reads YFSETQ. Trimming took off 0 bases at V and 8 bases at J, with 20 bases between the two ends. The CDR3 sequence is CASSLGGYGVKLGYTF. CDR3 bases: TGCGCCAGCAGCTTGGGAGGTTACGGGGTTAAATTGGGCTACACCTTC.

The V and J genes are TRBV2 and TRBJ1-4; 10 nucleotides match TRBD1. The CDR3 is 13 residues long. Trimming took 6 bases from V and 5 from J; bases not matched to a gene: 0. Germline V lookup: CDR1 SNHLY, CDR2 FYNNEI. CDR3 region: CASRDRGNEKLFF. The DNA of the CDR3 is TGTGCCAGCAGGGACAGGGGGAATGAAAAACTGTTTTTT.

The chain recombines TRBV7-8 with TRBJ2-1; TRBD2 is a possible D gene (6 bases). Per the germline V gene, CDR1 is SGHVS and CDR2 is FQNEAQ. This CDR3 comprises 15 residues. Trimming stripped 5 bases from V and 7 bases from J, with 18 bases between. The DNA for the CDR3 is TGTGCCAGCAGCGGGTTTAGGGGACTTAAAAATGAGCAGTTCTTC. This encodes CASSGFRGLKNEQFF.

This chain connects TRBV5-1 to TRBJ1-4, with 7 bases identical to TRBD1. The CDR3 contains 14 residues. Germline assignment: CDR1 SGHRS and CDR2 YFSETQ. Trimming took 4 bases from V and 5 from J; bases not matched to a gene: 5. The CDR3 reads CASSGDSLNEKLFF. Here the CDR3 DNA reads TGCGCCAGCAGCGGGGACAGCCTGAATGAAAAACTGTTTTTT. Complete variable domain (other parts from reference TRBV5-1 and TRBJ1-4): KAGVTQTPRYLIKTRGQQVTLSCSPISGHRSVSWYQQTPGQGLQFLFEYFSETQRNKGNFPGRFSGRQFSNSRSEMNVSTLELGDSALYLCASSGDSLNEKLFFGSGTQLSVL.

V and J are TRBV6-4 and TRBJ2-7; 13 bases agree with TRBD2. From germline, CDR1 is MRHNA and CDR2 SNTAGT. The CDR3 is 16 amino acids. After removal of 2 bases from V and 5 bases from J, the junction contained 6 bases not matched to a gene. CDR3 in amino acids: CASSDPRTSGSHEQYF. The CDR3 bases are TGTGCCAGCAGTGACCCTAGGACTAGCGGGAGCCACGAGCAGTACTTC.

V is TRBV4-2 and J is TRBJ2-1; TRBD1 matches 8 bases. The germline gives CDR1 LGHNA, CDR2 YNFKEQ. The J segment lost 0 bases and the V segment lost 4 bases, leaving 2 bases of the junction unmatched. The CDR3 has 15 residues. CDR3 bases: TGTGCCAGCAGCCCGGGACAGGCCTCCTACAATGAGCAGTTCTTC. It specifies CASSPGQASYNEQFF.

This chain uses TRBV9 with TRBJ2-1, with a possible D match to TRBD1 (6 bases). The V and J ends lost 4 bases and 4 bases respectively, with 27 bases between them. The CDR3 is 19 amino acids. Germline CDR1 SGDLS, CDR2 YYNGEE. The CDR3 DNA sequence: TGTGCCAGCAGCCCCGGTTCCAGGGGCGCCGCGCGAACTTACAATGAGCAGTTCTTC. It encodes CASSPGSRGAARTYNEQFF.

This chain uses TRBV10-3 with TRBJ2-5, with a weak D call TRBD2 (7 bases). The CDR3 length is 15 residues. Deletions cut 2 bases from V and 4 bases from J, with 14 bases between. The V gene's germline CDR1 is ENHRY and CDR2 SYGVKD. This chain's CDR3 is CAISEHGGGGETQYF. In DNA, the CDR3 is TGTGCCATCAGTGAGCATGGGGGAGGGGGAGAGACCCAGTACTTC.

V usage is TRBV29-1 and J usage is TRBJ1-3; D call uncertain. Germline values: CDR1 SQVTM, CDR2 ANQGSEA. There are 15 residues in the CDR3. Trimming stripped 2 bases from V and 0 bases from J, with 11 bases between. The chain's CDR3 is CSVEYPGSSGNTIYF. For the CDR3, the DNA is TGCAGCGTTGAATATCCGGGGAGCTCTGGAAACACCATATATTTT.

A few counts support this clone. The chain carries TRBV7-2 and TRBJ1-5; D remains unclear. CDR1 and CDR2 from the germline V gene are SGHTA and FQGNSA. Deletions cut 6 bases from V and 6 bases from J, with 18 bases between. This CDR3 is 15 amino acids long. CDR3 nucleotide sequence: TGTGCCAGCAGTTCTCAGCCAGGTATGGTTCAGCCCCAGCATTTT. Residues: CASSSQPGMVQPQHF. The variable domain in full, completed from reference TRBV7-2 and TRBJ1-5, reads GAGVSQSPSNKVTEKGKDVELRCDPISGHTALYWYRQSLGQGLEFLIYFQGNSAPDKSGLPSDRFSAERTGGSVSTLTIQRTQQEDSAVYLCASSSQPGMVQPQHFGDGTRLSIL.

This chain connects TRBV5-6 to TRBJ2-5; the D gene is possibly TRBD2 (5 bases). The V and J ends lost 0 bases and 5 bases respectively, with 8 bases between them. Germline V gene sequence: CDR1 SGHDT, CDR2 YYEEEE. The CDR3 has 13 residues. The CDR3 loop is CASSLDRRETQYF. The DNA of the CDR3 is TGTGCCAGCAGCTTGGACCGGAGGGAGACCCAGTACTTC.

This sequence joins TRBV5-1 and TRBJ2-7; possibly TRBD2 for D (5 bases). Germline loops: CDR1 SGHRS, CDR2 YFSETQ. V was pared by 3 bases and J by 1 base, with 8 bases between. This CDR3 region has 13 residues. The CDR3 region is CASSSPGSYEQYF. The CDR3 DNA is TGCGCCAGCAGCTCCCCGGGATCCTACGAGCAGTACTTC.